One and the same sample provided the 2 T cell receptor beta chains below, sequenced in a study of shared clonotypes between healthy human individuals. TCRdb's table, derived via immunoSEQ multiplex PCR, lists solely in-frame clones and lacks some. Of about 2,500,000 clones in the sample, more than 80% were seen once. Sequencing was done on a sample of naive CD4+ T cells sorted from blood. Subset indicated: CD45RA+ positively selected. These TCRs come from a man between 18 and 29 years old in good health.

The V and J genes are TRBV2 and TRBJ1-4; D remains ambiguous. In germline, CDR1 is SNHLY, CDR2 FYNNEI. There are 17 residues in the CDR3. Trimming took off 6 bases at V and 0 bases at J, with 17 bases between the two ends. Here the CDR3 reads CASSRFESGTTNEKLFF. CDR3 nucleotides: TGTGCCAGCAGCAGGTTTGAGAGCGGTACAACTAATGAAAAACTGTTTTTT. Full variable domain (remainder filled in from reference TRBV2 and TRBJ1-4): EPEVTQTPSHQVTQMGQEVILRCVPISNHLYFYWYRQILGQKVEFLVSFYNNEISEKSEIFDDQFSVERPDGSNFTLKIRSTKLEDSAMYFCASSRFESGTTNEKLFFGSGTQLSVL.

In nucleotides, the CDR3 is TGCGCCAGCAGCTTGGGTACGGCCTCCCCTGAGCAGTTCTTC. It yields the protein CASSLGTASPEQFF. V and J are TRBV5-1 and TRBJ2-1, with D uncertain. Germline values: CDR1 SGHRS, CDR2 YFSETQ. The CDR3 is 14 amino acids. V gave up 0 bases and J gave up 9 bases, with 13 bases separating them.